This T cell receptor beta chain was identified during a study of cytomegalovirus exposure and HLA in healthy donors listed by TCRdb under 2017. With regard to the full study: An earlier analysis of roughly 610 of the donors reported under 300 Gb of sequence data and about 120 million unique TCR beta sequences obtained from around 180 million T cells. Approximately 300 gigabases of sequencing data and about 92 million unique TCR sequences made up an early release that covered approximately 620 HLA-typed donors. Among the approximately 430 genotyped donors, around 79% belonged to the genetic ancestry cluster associated with self-reported Caucasian donors. The study aimed to test whether cataloging public T cell receptors could reveal signatures of past pathogen exposure. The study profiled the T cell repertoires of more than 500 subjects by immunosequencing and related them to cytomegalovirus serostatus. A separate validation cohort of more than 100 different subjects was used in addition to the roughly 670-subject first cohort. To predict cytomegalovirus infection status, the study brought together high-throughput TCR immunosequencing, statistical association of individual TCRs with disease status, and machine learning. In a later analysis, previously published TCR beta repertoires from 550 to 750 donors were re-analyzed and high-resolution HLA genotyping was added so that TCR occurrence patterns could be studied. In the later analysis, no new phenotypic data were used to find candidate immune exposures; instead, reliance was placed on TCR beta sequences and their occurrence across donors. In an earlier analysis of a few hundred of the donors, high-throughput TCR beta sequencing was used to judge whether each TCR beta V gene segment behaved as functional or pseudogenic. Donor age, sex, ethnicity and CMV serostatus were compiled together with the repertoire data. A later genetic analysis took genome-wide SNP genotypes for about 55% of the roughly 700 donors and used that subset as a discovery cohort. Every repertoire in the discovery cohort had been generated on one and the same sequencing platform. HLA typing included class I and class II loci at four-digit resolution. Typing coverage differed by locus: A, B, C, DRB1 and DQB1 were typed in roughly 620-630 donors, DQA1 in approximately 520, DPA1 in some 570, and DPB1 in roughly 450. Roughly 5 DR-DQ haplotypes were handled as single units for association and clustering because linkage in the cohort was strong. Among 398 genotyped donors of the cohort, an average of about 220,000 unique TCR beta nucleotide sequences was sequenced per donor, of which 15% to 20% were non-productive. Broad study findings and their caveats: In a later analysis, several top co-occurrence clusters were reported to appear linked to parvovirus B19, influenza, CMV and Epstein-Barr virus. In a later analysis, more than 15,000 TCR beta sequences were associated with specific HLA alleles at a false discovery rate of 0.05. The classifier was reported to diagnose cytomegalovirus status with high specificity and sensitivity in both the original cohort and the validation cohort. According to a later genetic analysis, donors in an Asian-associated ancestry cluster had fewer N-insertions in productive TCRs than the roughly 660-donor mean. Broadly in line with IMGT annotations, most TCR beta V segments showed up in productive rearrangements about 90% or about 30% of the time in an earlier analysis of 450 to 750 of the donors. The sequencing pipeline was judged likely to have produced a cluster of highly shared sequence variants as a technical artifact. A few of the identified cytomegalovirus-associated TCR beta chains were confirmed in vitro to be specific for cytomegalovirus antigens. Most TCR sequences were observed very rarely across donors, whereas some public TCRs were present in many individuals. HLA typing was unavailable for some donors at each locus, so association tests used only the typed subset. Correlated functional status among segregating V segments might reflect linkage disequilibrium, but an unknown experimental factor could not be ruled out. Presence/absence analyses assumed roughly uniform sequencing depth across donors, an assumption that may not hold. The cohort was sequenced for TCR beta chains only, and without alpha or paired-chain data the features that could be detected were limited. Because counts were too low, 15 to 20 rarely observed V segments, including chromosome 9 orphons, were excluded from the earlier analysis of 587 of the donors. The study listed 164 TCR beta chains as associated with cytomegalovirus. For the cohort, immune exposure information was limited to CMV serostatus. According to a later analysis, most CMV-associated TCR beta chains appeared to be HLA-restricted, and the HLA associations seemed to be driven largely by CMV exposure. The authors suggested that the approach could potentially be generalized to other disease states and immunological phenotypes. In a later analysis, TCR association rates were found to vary across HLA loci, with the most associated TCRs seen for DRB1 alleles and the fewest for HLA-C alleles. Because the 87-base-pair reads could not distinguish some IMGT-functional V segments, including TRBV6-2 and TRBV6-3, those segments were excluded. When HLA alleles, especially DR and DQ, strongly co-occurred, attributing TCR associations to individual alleles was difficult. Compared with equally common non-associated chains, HLA-associated TCR beta chains in a later analysis were more clonally expanded and had lower generation probabilities. A further reported finding was that TCR beta sequences accurately predicted the HLA-A and HLA-B alleles for most subjects in the first cohort. In a later genetic analysis, a missense DCLRE1C variant was associated with V-gene and J-gene trimming of TCR beta chains, and the association was replicated in an independent cohort.

CDR1 and CDR2 are drawn from the germline V gene (reference sequence): SGHKS, YYEKEE. V is pruned by 6 bases and J by 5 bases, leaving 14 bases of the junction without a gene match. The CDR3 holds 15 amino acids from the cysteine to the phenylalanine. Only CDR3 DNA is held: 45 bases, read in frame from base 1. Library preparation was by the immunoSEQ multiplex PCR assay. A mixture of 60 forward primers for TCR Vbeta segments and 13 reverse primers for TCR Jbeta segments was used in the multiplex PCR. A multiplex PCR assay on genomic DNA amplified the CDR3 region of rearranged TCR beta genes. On the Illumina HiSeq System, the amplified TCR beta libraries were sequenced as 87-base-pair reads. The study's own analysis went as follows. A later analysis tallied approximately 87 million unique TCR beta chains across the 666 repertoires, and some 12 million of those chains were shared by two or more donors. A nearest-neighbor algorithm error-corrected the raw reads and collapsed the reads into unique sequences, merging closely related sequences to remove PCR and sequencing errors. Alignment of CDR3 sequences to IMGT reference sequences was used to assign V, D and J gene segments. Each retained sequence needed at least a six-nucleotide match to both a V gene segment and a J gene segment. Rearrangements were called productive when the CDR3 lacked stop codons and stayed in frame with V and J; all others were non-productive. CDR3 was defined according to IMGT convention as the region running from the second conserved V-encoded cysteine to the conserved J-encoded phenylalanine. The earlier analysis of 587 of the donors excluded sequences that lacked an unambiguous match to a single V gene segment. In an earlier analysis of approximately 610 of the donors, V segments were called functional above 56.7% productive rearrangements and were called segregating when the between-donor standard deviation exceeded 5%. A statistical classification framework was built to diagnose cytomegalovirus status from the catalog of TCR beta chain sequences. V and J gene assignment, in a later analysis, came from comparing TCR nucleotide sequences with IMGT/GENE-DB human TR gene sequences. In a later analysis, CDR3 sequences and most-parsimonious VDJ recombination scenarios were assigned using the TCRdist pipeline. In a later analysis, each TCR beta chain was defined by its CDR3 amino acid sequence together with its V-gene family, and reads without a unique V-gene family were excluded. As a way to deal with suspected cross-contamination and a sequencing artifact, a later analysis dropped more than 500 nucleotide sequences that were highly shared and had low generation probability. For each public chain, a later analysis derived a clonal expansion index from normalized ranks of inferred template counts within each repertoire. In a later analysis, generation probabilities were computed using a VDJ recombination model fitted to out-of-frame rearrangements, and the results were checked against IGoR. In a later analysis, hypergeometric tests were used to score TCR-TCR, TCR-HLA and TCR-CMV co-occurrence, with a repertoire-size bias correction applied to TCR pairs. To estimate false discovery rates, a later analysis permuted the HLA or CMV assignments 20 times. In a later analysis, co-occurring TCRs were grouped using DBSCAN, and TCRdist sequence similarity was added for clustering within HLA-allele-positive subsets. Repertoires with fewer than 30,000 or more than 120,000 public chains, plus five repertoires with anomalous nucleotide sharing, were excluded from co-occurrence clustering. As stored in TCRdb, this immuneACCESS dataset retains in-frame rearrangements with V and J assigned. A fraction of the clones does not appear; measured against another copy, unresolved V genes explain less than half of the discrepancy, and the remainder lacks a known reason. The D gene and trimming were derived from the DNA, and the V and J assignments and clone size from that table. The sample yields about 200,000 clones; 65% to 90% were counted once. The ten largest clonotypes hold less than 0.35% of the sample.

Comment on this clone: Its cognate antigen has yet to be identified. The input lacks base qualities; no much larger clone sits a single base away.

The cohort comprised 666 healthy bone marrow donors. All cohort members were sampled while nominally healthy, although unrecorded immune exposures were likely present. The donor was CMV seronegative and belonged to the group of 350 to 400 seronegative cohort members. A peripheral blood sample was collected from each donor, and TCR beta sequencing was performed on peripheral blood mononuclear cells. Genomic DNA was extracted from the blood cell samples with the Qiagen DNeasy Blood Extraction Kit. The sequenced sample consisted of PBMCs. This receptor chain uses TRBV5-5 and TRBJ2-7, with 7 bases matching TRBD1. This clonotype originated in a woman in her twenties or thirties in good health and CMV-seronegative. The DNA sequence is as follows: TGTGCCAGCAACCCTTTCGACGACAGGGCCCACGAGCAGTACTTC. Its translation reads: CASNPFDDRAHEQYF.